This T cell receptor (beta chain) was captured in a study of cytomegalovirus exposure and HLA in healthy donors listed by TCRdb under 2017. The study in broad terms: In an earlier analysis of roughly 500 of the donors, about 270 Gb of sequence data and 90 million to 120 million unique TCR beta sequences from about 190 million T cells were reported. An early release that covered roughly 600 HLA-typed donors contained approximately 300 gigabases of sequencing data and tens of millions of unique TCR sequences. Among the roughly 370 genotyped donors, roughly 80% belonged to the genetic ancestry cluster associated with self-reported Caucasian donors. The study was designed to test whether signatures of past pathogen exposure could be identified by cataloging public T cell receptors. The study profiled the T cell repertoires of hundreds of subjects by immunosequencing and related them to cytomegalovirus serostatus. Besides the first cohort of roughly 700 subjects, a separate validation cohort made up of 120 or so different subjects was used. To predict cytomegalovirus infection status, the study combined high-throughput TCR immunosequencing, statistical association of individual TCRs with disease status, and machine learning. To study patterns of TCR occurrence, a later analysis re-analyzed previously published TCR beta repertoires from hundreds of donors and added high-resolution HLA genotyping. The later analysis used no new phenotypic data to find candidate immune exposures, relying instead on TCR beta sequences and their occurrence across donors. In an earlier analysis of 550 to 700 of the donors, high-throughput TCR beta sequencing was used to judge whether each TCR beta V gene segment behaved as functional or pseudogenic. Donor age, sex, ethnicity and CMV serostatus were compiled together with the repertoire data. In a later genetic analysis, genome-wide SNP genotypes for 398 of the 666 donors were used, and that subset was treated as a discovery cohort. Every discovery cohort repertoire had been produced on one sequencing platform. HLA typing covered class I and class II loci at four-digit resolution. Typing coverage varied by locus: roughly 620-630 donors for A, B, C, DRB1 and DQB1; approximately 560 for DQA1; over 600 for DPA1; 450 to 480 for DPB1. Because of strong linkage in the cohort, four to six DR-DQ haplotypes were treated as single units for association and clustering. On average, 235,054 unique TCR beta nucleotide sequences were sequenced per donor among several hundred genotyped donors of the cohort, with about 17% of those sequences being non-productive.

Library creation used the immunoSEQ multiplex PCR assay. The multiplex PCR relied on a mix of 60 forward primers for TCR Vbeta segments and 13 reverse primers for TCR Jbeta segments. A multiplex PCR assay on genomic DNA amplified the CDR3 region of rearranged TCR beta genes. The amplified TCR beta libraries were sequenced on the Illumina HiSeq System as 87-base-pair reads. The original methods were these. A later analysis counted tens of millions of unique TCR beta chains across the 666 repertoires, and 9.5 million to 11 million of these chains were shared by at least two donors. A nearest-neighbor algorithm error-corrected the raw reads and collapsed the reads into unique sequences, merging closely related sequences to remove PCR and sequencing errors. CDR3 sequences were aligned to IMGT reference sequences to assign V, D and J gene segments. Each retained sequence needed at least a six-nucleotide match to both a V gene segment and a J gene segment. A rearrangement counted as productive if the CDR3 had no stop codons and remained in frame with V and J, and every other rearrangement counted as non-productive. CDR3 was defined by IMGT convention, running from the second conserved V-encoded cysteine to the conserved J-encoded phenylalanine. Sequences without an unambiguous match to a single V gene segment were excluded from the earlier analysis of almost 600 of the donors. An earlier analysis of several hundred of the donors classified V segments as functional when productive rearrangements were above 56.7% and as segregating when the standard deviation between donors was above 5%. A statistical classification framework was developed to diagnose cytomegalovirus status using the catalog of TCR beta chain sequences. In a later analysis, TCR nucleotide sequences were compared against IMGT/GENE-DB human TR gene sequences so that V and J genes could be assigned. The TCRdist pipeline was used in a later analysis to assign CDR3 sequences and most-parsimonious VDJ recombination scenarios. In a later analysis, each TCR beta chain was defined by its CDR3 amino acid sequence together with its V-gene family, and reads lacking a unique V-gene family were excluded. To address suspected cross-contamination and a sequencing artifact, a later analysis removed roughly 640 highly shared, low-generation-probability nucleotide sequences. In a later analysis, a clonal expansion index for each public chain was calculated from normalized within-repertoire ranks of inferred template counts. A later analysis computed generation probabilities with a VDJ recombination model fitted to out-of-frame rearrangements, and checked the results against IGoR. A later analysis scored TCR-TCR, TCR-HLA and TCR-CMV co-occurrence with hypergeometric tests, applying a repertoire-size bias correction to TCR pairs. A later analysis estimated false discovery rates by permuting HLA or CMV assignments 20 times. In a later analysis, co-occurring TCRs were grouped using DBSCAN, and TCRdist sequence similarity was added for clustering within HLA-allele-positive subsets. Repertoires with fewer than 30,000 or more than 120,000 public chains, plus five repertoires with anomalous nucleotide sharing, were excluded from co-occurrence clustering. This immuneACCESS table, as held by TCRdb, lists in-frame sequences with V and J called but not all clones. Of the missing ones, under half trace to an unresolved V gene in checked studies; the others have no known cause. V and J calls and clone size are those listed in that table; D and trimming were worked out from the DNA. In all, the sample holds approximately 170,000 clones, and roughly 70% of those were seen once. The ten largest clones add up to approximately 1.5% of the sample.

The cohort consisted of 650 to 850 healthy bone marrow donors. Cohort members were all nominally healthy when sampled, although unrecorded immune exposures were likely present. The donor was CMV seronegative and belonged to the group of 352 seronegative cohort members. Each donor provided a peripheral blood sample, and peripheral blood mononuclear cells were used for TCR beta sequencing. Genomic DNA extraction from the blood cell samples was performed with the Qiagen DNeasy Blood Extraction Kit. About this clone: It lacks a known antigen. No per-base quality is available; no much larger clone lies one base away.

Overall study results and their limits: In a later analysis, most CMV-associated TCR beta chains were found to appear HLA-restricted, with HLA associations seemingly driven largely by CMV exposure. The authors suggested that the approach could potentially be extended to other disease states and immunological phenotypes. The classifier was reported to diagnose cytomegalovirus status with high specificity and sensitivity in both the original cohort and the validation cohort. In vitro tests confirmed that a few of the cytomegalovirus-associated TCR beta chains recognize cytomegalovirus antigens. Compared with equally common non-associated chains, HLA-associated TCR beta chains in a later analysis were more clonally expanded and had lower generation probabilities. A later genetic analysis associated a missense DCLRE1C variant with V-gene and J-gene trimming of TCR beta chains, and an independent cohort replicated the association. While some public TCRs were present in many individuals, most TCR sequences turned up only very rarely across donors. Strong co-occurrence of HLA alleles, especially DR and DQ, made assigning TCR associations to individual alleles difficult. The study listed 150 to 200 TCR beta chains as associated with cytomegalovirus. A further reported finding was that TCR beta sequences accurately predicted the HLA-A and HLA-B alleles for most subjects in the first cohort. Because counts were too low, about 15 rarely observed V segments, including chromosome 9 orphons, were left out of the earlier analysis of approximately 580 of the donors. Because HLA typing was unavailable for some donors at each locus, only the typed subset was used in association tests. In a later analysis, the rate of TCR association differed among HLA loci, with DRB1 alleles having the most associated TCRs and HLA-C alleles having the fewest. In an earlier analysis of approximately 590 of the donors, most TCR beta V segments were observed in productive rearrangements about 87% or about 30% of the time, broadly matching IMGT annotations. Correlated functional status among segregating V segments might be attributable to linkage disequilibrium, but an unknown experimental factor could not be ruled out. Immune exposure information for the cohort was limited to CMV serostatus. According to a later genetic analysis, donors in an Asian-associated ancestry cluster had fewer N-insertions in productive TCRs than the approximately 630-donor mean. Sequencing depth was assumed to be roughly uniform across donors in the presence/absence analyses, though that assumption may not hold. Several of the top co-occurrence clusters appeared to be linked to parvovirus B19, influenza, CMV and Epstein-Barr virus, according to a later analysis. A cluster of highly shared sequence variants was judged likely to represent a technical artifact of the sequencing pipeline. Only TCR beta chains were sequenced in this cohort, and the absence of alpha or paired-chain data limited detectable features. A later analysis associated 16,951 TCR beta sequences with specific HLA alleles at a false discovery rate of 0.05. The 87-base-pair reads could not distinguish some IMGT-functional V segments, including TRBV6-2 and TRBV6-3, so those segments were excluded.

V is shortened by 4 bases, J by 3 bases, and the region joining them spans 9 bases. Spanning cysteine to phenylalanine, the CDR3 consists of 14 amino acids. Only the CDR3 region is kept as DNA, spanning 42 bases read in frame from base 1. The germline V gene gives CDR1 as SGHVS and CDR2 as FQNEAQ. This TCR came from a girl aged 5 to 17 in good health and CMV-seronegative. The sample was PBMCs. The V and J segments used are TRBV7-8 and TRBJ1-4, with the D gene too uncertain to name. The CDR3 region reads CASSSPQANEKLFF. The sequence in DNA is TGTGCCAGCAGCTCCCCCCAGGCTAATGAAAAACTGTTTTTT.